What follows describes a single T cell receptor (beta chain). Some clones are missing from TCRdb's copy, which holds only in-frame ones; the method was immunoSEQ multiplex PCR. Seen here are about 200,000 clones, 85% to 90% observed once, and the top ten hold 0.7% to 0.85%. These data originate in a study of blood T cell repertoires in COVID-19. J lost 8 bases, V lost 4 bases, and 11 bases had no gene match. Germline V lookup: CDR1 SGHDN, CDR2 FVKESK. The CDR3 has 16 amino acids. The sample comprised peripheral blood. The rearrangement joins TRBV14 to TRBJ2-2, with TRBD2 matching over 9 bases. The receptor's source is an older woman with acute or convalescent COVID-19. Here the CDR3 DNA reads TGTGCCAGCAGCCCGCGGAGGACTAGCGTCGGTGGGGAGCTGTTTTTT. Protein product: CASSPRRTSVGGELFF.